This is a list of T cell receptor beta chains from one sample in a study of T-cell memory formation after mild COVID-19. MiXCR, applied by TCRdb to the 5' RACE reads, yields one record per CDR3 protein. In the table there are hundreds of thousands of distinct CDR3 sequences, about a sixth of which are singletons. Sequencing used PBMCs or a T cell subset sorted from them (not recorded which). Source of these receptors: a young man who had mild COVID-19 (a few samples of this study predate the infection). Cell type and time point are not known. Both conserved end residues are part of each CDR3. The D gene is left open where the match is weak. The size entry is marked missing in some rows and otherwise reads once, few, many or a size class.

CDR3nt,CDR3aa,v_gene,d_gene,abundance,j_gene
TGTGCCAGCAGCTATCCCCCGCGCCGGCATGAGCAGTTCTTC,CASSYPPRRHEQFF,TRBV7-2,NA,NA,TRBJ2-1
TGTGCCAGCAGCAGAGGGGTCGAGCAGTACTTC,CASSRGVEQYF,TRBV12-3/TRBV12-4,NA,few,TRBJ2-7
TGCAGTGCTACAGTATGGCCCGGTGGGGAGACCCAGTACTTC,CSATVWPGGETQYF,TRBV20-1,NA,few,TRBJ2-5
TGTGCCATCGGTCCCCAGCCCGCTGTTCTGCCCCTCCACTTT,CAIGPQPAVLPLHF,TRBV10-3,NA,few,TRBJ1-6
TGTGCCAGCAGCACACTAGCGGGGGGGCTCGAGCAGTACTTC,CASSTLAGGLEQYF,TRBV28,TRBD2,NA,TRBJ2-7
TGCGCCAGCAGCTACCGGGCCCCAAGCGGCTACACCTTC,CASSYRAPSGYTF,TRBV5-1,NA,NA,TRBJ1-2
TGTGCCAGCAGCTTCCAACCGGACCAATCCTATGAAAAACTGTTTTTT,CASSFQPDQSYEKLFF,TRBV11-2,NA,few,TRBJ1-4
TGTGCCAGCAGCTTAGACGGGGATCACACTGAAGCTTTCTTT,CASSLDGDHTEAFF,TRBV7-3,NA,many,TRBJ1-1
TGTGCCAGCAGCTTAGTCCCTCTAGCGGGGGGGCATGAGACCCAGTACTTC,CASSLVPLAGGHETQYF,TRBV7-9,TRBD2,few,TRBJ2-5
TGTGCCAGCAGCTTAGTAGCGGGGAGCTACAATGAGCAGTTCTTC,CASSLVAGSYNEQFF,TRBV11-3,TRBD2,many,TRBJ2-1
TGTGCCAGCAGTGAGGATATAGGGGGAGAAGGCTACACCTTC,CASSEDIGGEGYTF,TRBV6-4,NA,few,TRBJ1-2
TGCAGTGCCAATACAGGGAGTGGGCAGCCCCAGCATTTT,CSANTGSGQPQHF,TRBV20-1,NA,many,TRBJ1-5
TGTGCCAGCAGCTACTTACAGGGGCCTTTAGAGAACACTGAAGCTTTCTTT,CASSYLQGPLENTEAFF,TRBV5-4,TRBD1,NA,TRBJ1-1
TGCAGCGTCGGACGACCCTATAGCGGGGGGACAAACAATGAGCAGTTCTTC,CSVGRPYSGGTNNEQFF,TRBV29-1,TRBD2,NA,TRBJ2-1
TGTGCCAGCAGTTTGTTCGGCAGGGGGCTTTTAGTGGGCACTGAAGCTTTCTTT,CASSLFGRGLLVGTEAFF,TRBV12-3/TRBV12-4,TRBD1,few,TRBJ1-1
TGTGCCAGCAGGGGGACTAGCGGGGCCTACGAGCAGTACTTC,CASRGTSGAYEQYF,TRBV6-5,TRBD2,NA,TRBJ2-7
TGCGCCAGCAGTCCGGGACACCTCAATCAGCCCCAGCATTTT,CASSPGHLNQPQHF,TRBV5-1,NA,NA,TRBJ1-5
TGTGCCAGCAGTCCGGGGCTCCCCCAAGGTCAGCCCCAGCATTTT,CASSPGLPQGQPQHF,TRBV6-1,NA,many,TRBJ1-5
TGTGCCAGCAGCCCCAGGGGGCTAGCCGAGCAGTACTTC,CASSPRGLAEQYF,TRBV3-1,TRBD1,few,TRBJ2-7
TGCAGCGTTGAAGGGCGACTGAACACTGAAGCTTTCTTT,CSVEGRLNTEAFF,TRBV29-1,NA,NA,TRBJ1-1
TGTGCCAGCAGCTCAGCAGGTGGAAGCTACGAGCAGTACTTC,CASSSAGGSYEQYF,TRBV7-9,NA,few,TRBJ2-7
TGCAGTGCAAGGGTAAATGAAAAACTGTTTTTT,CSARVNEKLFF,TRBV20-1,NA,few,TRBJ1-4
TGTGCCAGCGCCTTGGCGGCCCCAAGGGTCTCTGGAAACACCATATATTTT,CASALAAPRVSGNTIYF,TRBV7-2,NA,few,TRBJ1-3
TGTGCCAGCACCTCCTGGGGGGGGGAAGTCAATGAGCAGTTCTTC,CASTSWGGEVNEQFF,TRBV6-1,TRBD2,NA,TRBJ2-1
TGTGCCAGCACCCACGGCTCCGGGGGCCGCCAAGAGACCCAGTACTTC,CASTHGSGGRQETQYF,TRBV7-9,NA,NA,TRBJ2-5
TGTGCCAGCCGGTCTCGGACAGATGGTAATGAGCAGTTCTTC,CASRSRTDGNEQFF,TRBV12-3/TRBV12-4,NA,many,TRBJ2-1
TGTGCCAGCAAACGAACGACTAGTTATGGCTACACCTTC,CASKRTTSYGYTF,TRBV12-3/TRBV12-4,NA,many,TRBJ1-2
TGTGCCAGCAGCTTATTCCGGGACAGGGACAATGGCTACACCTTC,CASSLFRDRDNGYTF,TRBV5-5,TRBD1,NA,TRBJ1-2
TGTGCCAGCAGTTACTTCCGGGTACTTTTTGGGGGGGCCAACGTCCTGACTTTC,CASSYFRVLFGGANVLTF,TRBV6-6,NA,NA,TRBJ2-6
TGTGCCAGCAGGTTGGGACAGTTCCGTCAGCCCCAGCATTTT,CASRLGQFRQPQHF,TRBV6-2/TRBV6-3,TRBD1,NA,TRBJ1-5
TGCGCCAGCAGCTTGTCCTCTAGCGGGGGGACCAATGAGCAGTTCTTC,CASSLSSSGGTNEQFF,TRBV5-1,TRBD2,NA,TRBJ2-1
TGTGCCATCTCACGTTTAGCGGGGAGCACAGATACGCAGTATTTT,CAISRLAGSTDTQYF,TRBV10-3,TRBD2,few,TRBJ2-3
TGTGCCACCAGTCCGGGGGGCACAGATACGCAGTATTTT,CATSPGGTDTQYF,TRBV24-1,NA,few,TRBJ2-3
TGTGCCACCGCCGGACTGAACCAAGAGACCCAGTACTTC,CATAGLNQETQYF,TRBV19,NA,few,TRBJ2-5
TGTGCCAGCAAAAACAGGGGGCCCACTGAAGCTTTCTTT,CASKNRGPTEAFF,TRBV21-1,NA,NA,TRBJ1-1
TGTGCCATCCCGGGGGGCAAGTCCTACAATGAGCAGTTCTTC,CAIPGGKSYNEQFF,TRBV7-9,NA,NA,TRBJ2-1
TGTGCCAGCAGCAGGGGACAGGATGGTGGCTACACCTTC,CASSRGQDGGYTF,TRBV7-6,TRBD1,few,TRBJ1-2
TGTGCCAGCAGTGGAACCGTCGAGCGGGGAAACACAGATACGCAGTATTTT,CASSGTVERGNTDTQYF,TRBV2,TRBD2,NA,TRBJ2-3
TGTGCCAGCAGTTACGATGGAGGGCTCATGAACACTGAAGCTTTCTTT,CASSYDGGLMNTEAFF,TRBV6-6,NA,NA,TRBJ1-1
TGTGCCAGCCGGGGAGGTCAGATCTACAATGAGCAGTTCTTC,CASRGGQIYNEQFF,TRBV11-1,NA,NA,TRBJ2-1
TGTGCCAGCAAGACAGGGGCGAACTATGGCTACACCTTC,CASKTGANYGYTF,TRBV27,TRBD1,few,TRBJ1-2
TGTGCCAGCAGCTCTGGATTAGGCCGGGACAAGCAGTTCTTC,CASSSGLGRDKQFF,TRBV5-6,NA,NA,TRBJ2-1
TGTGCCAGCAGCTTAGGATTAGCGGTTGAGCAGTTCTTC,CASSLGLAVEQFF,TRBV7-2,NA,few,TRBJ2-1
TGCAGTGCCGCGATTGCCGCTAGCACAGATACGCAGTATTTT,CSAAIAASTDTQYF,TRBV20-1,NA,many,TRBJ2-3
TGTGCCAGCTCACCACAGGGGTTAGGAAGCAATCAGCCCCAGCATTTT,CASSPQGLGSNQPQHF,TRBV18,NA,few,TRBJ1-5
TGTGCCAGCAGTGAACAGGGACGAGACAGGGATCCGCATCAGCCCCAGCATTTT,CASSEQGRDRDPHQPQHF,TRBV25-1,TRBD1,few,TRBJ1-5